This T cell receptor (beta chain) was documented in a study of cytomegalovirus exposure and HLA in healthy donors. Primers: 60 Vbeta forward and 13 Jbeta reverse. The assay was immunoSEQ multiplex PCR, and TCRdb's table has in-frame clones only and misses some. The sample includes 150,000 to 200,000 clones, approximately 83% of them seen just once. Whole-study results and caveats: In all likelihood, a cluster of highly shared sequence variants was a sequencing artifact.

Notes on this clone: Its antigen is not identified.

The CDR3 runs 10 residues. The V gene's germline CDR1 is SGDLS and CDR2 YYNGEE. Trimming cost V 7 bases and J 12 bases; bases outside gene matches: 5. The V and J genes are TRBV9 and TRBJ1-1; 8 bases agree with TRBD1. This sequence originates from a man between 18 and 29 years old in good health and CMV-seropositive. The sample consisted of PBMCs. CDR3 amino acids: CASGDRSPFF. The CDR3, as DNA: TGTGCCAGCGGGGACAGGTCGCCTTTCTTT.